These 11 T cell receptor beta chains originate from one sample sequenced in a study of OX40 agonist ivuxolimab in advanced cancers. Library generation was performed with the immunoSEQ multiplex PCR assay. TCRdb took this table from immuneACCESS and kept in-frame rearrangements with V and J called. Such tables lack part of the clones; where checked against another copy, unresolved V genes explain under half of the gap, and the rest is unexplained. In all, the sample holds nearly 50,000 clones, and around 87% of those were seen once. Jointly, the top ten make up over 1.5% of the sample. The sequenced sample was CD4+ or CD8+ T cells sorted from blood, obtained in a trial of the OX40 agonist ivuxolimab. The source is an adult with an advanced solid tumor such as melanoma, head and neck, liver or kidney cancer.

This clone was detected only a few times. This chain uses TRBV5-5 with TRBJ2-7; D unclear. Between the trimmed V and J ends, which lost 0 bases and 4 bases, there was a span of 5 bases. Germline assignment: CDR1 SGHKS and CDR2 YYEKEE (reference sequence). The CDR3 runs 12 residues. The chain's CDR3 is CASSLDTYEQYF. In nucleotides, the CDR3 is TGTGCCAGCAGCTTGGACACTTACGAGCAGTACTTC.

This chain links TRBV18 with TRBJ2-1; 9 bases map to TRBD2. CDR1 KGHSH and CDR2 LQKENI come from the germline V gene. This CDR3 is 15 amino acids long. V was clipped by 3 bases and J by 10 bases; unmatched bases: 10. The CDR3, as DNA: TGTGCCAGCTCACCCCCGAGTAGCGGGGGAGCCGAGCAGTTCTTC. Translation: CASSPPSSGGAEQFF. Filled out from reference TRBV18 and TRBJ2-1, the complete variable domain reads NAGVMQNPRHLVRRRGQEARLRCSPMKGHSHVYWYRQLPEEGLKFMVYLQKENIIDESGMPKERFSAEFPKEGPSILRIQQVVRGDSAAYFCASSPPSSGGAEQFFGPGTRLTVL.

The chain couples TRBV7-3 to TRBJ2-5; 14 nucleotides line up with TRBD2. Germline V gene data show CDR1 as SGHTA and CDR2 as FQGTGA. J was trimmed by 4 bases and V by 5 bases; bases with no gene match: 6. This CDR3 comprises 16 residues. CDR3: CASSEGLAGVRETQYF. The CDR3 DNA follows: TGTGCCAGCAGCGAGGGACTAGCGGGAGTTCGAGAGACCCAGTACTTC.

The chain employs TRBV30 and TRBJ2-1; the match to TRBD2 covers 9 bases. This CDR3 comprises 15 residues. Trimming took 3 bases from V and 9 from J; bases not matched to a gene: 12. Germline values: CDR1 GTSNPN, CDR2 SVGIG (reference sequence). The CDR3 DNA reads TGTGCCTGGAGCCATAAGGGACTAGCAAACGGTGAGCAGTTCTTC. Its protein product is CAWSHKGLANGEQFF.

The chain recombines TRBV10-1 with TRBJ1-3, with TRBD1 matching 9 bases. Germline CDR1 reads WNHNN; CDR2 reads SYGVQD (reference sequence). The CDR3 sequence is 17 residues long. V lost 3 bases to trimming and J lost 4 bases; unmatched junction nucleotides: 10. The CDR3 is CASSEHGTGKIGNTIYF. The CDR3 DNA sequence: TGCGCCAGCAGTGAACATGGGACAGGGAAGATCGGAAACACCATATATTTT.

The rearrangement uses TRBV9 and TRBJ1-5; D is ambiguous. Per the germline V gene, CDR1 is SGDLS and CDR2 is YYNGEE. There are 14 residues in the CDR3. Trimming shortened V by 0 bases and J by 3 bases, and 7 bases separated the two germline ends. The CDR3 region is CASSVDPDNQPQHF. The DNA of the CDR3 is TGTGCCAGCAGCGTAGACCCGGACAATCAGCCCCAGCATTTT.

The J gene is TRBJ1-5, the V gene TRBV5-6, with D possibly TRBD1 on 5 matching bases. Germline V gives CDR1 SGHDT, CDR2 YYEEEE. The V end lost 3 bases, the J end lost 0 bases, and 13 bases lay between the germline ends. The CDR3 contains 16 residues. The CDR3 nucleotides are TGTGCCAGCAGCTACGGGCAGGGCTATAGCAATCAGCCCCAGCATTTT. Translating it yields CASSYGQGYSNQPQHF.

Of note for this clone: The germline gene is not matched at one end of the junction; a read error may be the cause. This sample includes further DNA sequences coding for the same CDR3. The chain has TRBV6-1 and TRBJ2-5; 7 nucleotides align to TRBD1. Germline CDR1 is MNHNS and CDR2 is SASEGT. The length of the CDR3 is 15 residues. The CDR3 region has the DNA TGTGCCAGCAGTGTCCTCGGGACAGCGCAAGAGACTCAGTACTTC. Its protein product is CASSVLGTAQETQYF.

The V call is TRBV28, the J call TRBJ1-2, with D possibly being TRBD1 (6 bases). The germline V gene has CDR1 MDHEN and CDR2 SYDVKM. This CDR3 contains 11 residues. V lost 6 bases and J 5 bases, leaving 7 bases between the germline ends. The chain's CDR3 is CASSQGYGYTF. The CDR3 region has the DNA TGTGCCAGCAGCCAGGGGTATGGCTACACCTTC.

This clone showed up just once. The chain is built from TRBV14 and TRBJ2-1; TRBD2 might be the D (5 bases). The V end was cut by 1 base, the J end by 10 bases, with 11 bases between. Germline CDR1 SGHDN, CDR2 FVKESK. The CDR3 covers 13 residues. CDR3 residues: CASSQGSAGEQFF. The CDR3 DNA reads TGTGCCAGCAGCCAAGGTAGCGCAGGCGAGCAGTTCTTC.

J is TRBJ2-3 and V is TRBV19; D possibly corresponds to TRBD1 (5 bases). The CDR3 has 13 amino acids. Germline values: CDR1 LNHDA, CDR2 SQIVND (reference sequence). Trimming cost V 7 bases and J 3 bases, with 11 bases left between them. The CDR3 here is CASKKGDTDTQYF. DNA of the CDR3: TGTGCCAGTAAAAAAGGGGATACAGATACGCAGTATTTT.